This passage covers 18 T cell receptor beta chains from one sample sequenced in a study of lymphopenia after photon versus proton radiotherapy. Profiling relied on immunoSEQ multiplex PCR, and the TCRdb table lists in-frame clones only, not all of them. This sample has tens of thousands of clones, with approximately 90% found just once. The sequences come from peripheral blood, collected from a patient treated with proton-based radiotherapy. Receptors originate from a man older than 75 with esophageal cancer.

This chain connects TRBV29-1 to TRBJ2-2; perhaps TRBD1 as D (6 bases). In germline, CDR1 is SQVTM, CDR2 ANQGSEA. With 4 bases removed from V and 6 bases from J, the gap between germline ends came to 12 bases. The CDR3 extends over 13 amino acids. DNA of the CDR3: TGCAGCGTTGGGAACAGGGAATCCGGGGAGCTGTTTTTT. Its protein is CSVGNRESGELFF.

The chain employs TRBV7-3 and TRBJ2-2; no reliable D call. Germline V gene sequence: CDR1 SGHTA, CDR2 FQGTGA. Trimming pared 2 bases from V and 4 bases from J, leaving 5 bases between. The CDR3 loop spans 13 amino acids. The CDR3 DNA reads TGTGCCAGCAGCTTAGAACGCACCGGGGAGCTGTTTTTT. Protein: CASSLERTGELFF.

The rearrangement links TRBV7-9 to TRBJ2-3; a weak D match, TRBD1 (6 bases). V shed 3 bases and J shed 3 bases, with 10 bases lying between them. The CDR3 sequence is 14 residues long. CDR1 SEHNR and CDR2 FQNEAQ come from the germline V gene (reference sequence). The DNA for the CDR3 is TGTGCCAGCAGCTTGAGACAGGATACAGATACGCAGTATTTT. Residues: CASSLRQDTDTQYF.

J is TRBJ2-5 and V is TRBV19, with TRBD2 identical over 14 bases. With 3 bases clipped from V and 5 bases from J, the junction kept 5 bases outside the gene matches. The CDR3 is 16 amino acids. Germline CDR1 is LNHDA and CDR2 is SQIVND (reference sequence). The CDR3 nucleotides read TGTGCCAGTAGTATCGGGACTAGCGGGGGTCTGGAGACCCAGTACTTC. Translated, it gives CASSIGTSGGLETQYF. Full variable domain (outside the CDR3, taken from reference TRBV19 and TRBJ2-5): DGGITQSPKYLFRKEGQNVTLSCEQNLNHDAMYWYRQDPGQGLRLIYYSQIVNDFQKGDIAEGYSVSREKKESFPLTVTSAQKNPTAFYLCASSIGTSGGLETQYFGPGTRLLVL.

The chain uses TRBV7-8 and TRBJ2-1; D gene unclear. Germline V CDR1 and CDR2: SGHVS, FQNEAQ. CDR3 length: 14 amino acids. V was clipped by 5 bases and J by 6 bases, with 14 bases between them. The CDR3 region has the DNA TGTGCCAGCAGCCCGATAGTTTCCCTCAATGAGCAGTTCTTC. Its translation: CASSPIVSLNEQFF. Full variable domain (missing parts from reference TRBV7-8 and TRBJ2-1): GAGVSQSPRYKVAKRGQDVALRCDPISGHVSLFWYQQALGQGPEFLTYFQNEAQLDKSGLPSDRFFAERPEGSVSTLKIQRTQQEDSAVYLCASSPIVSLNEQFFGPGTRLTVL.

The chain uses TRBV19 and TRBJ2-3, with 9 bases that match TRBD2. Germline CDR1 LNHDA, CDR2 SQIVND (reference sequence). V shed 5 bases and J 0 bases; nucleotides not matched to a gene: 9. This CDR3 region has 17 residues. The CDR3 region is CASSSNSGRPSTDTQYF. CDR3 sequence (DNA): TGTGCCAGTAGTTCGAATAGCGGGAGACCTAGCACAGATACGCAGTATTTT.

This rearrangement joins TRBV30 to TRBJ1-5, with 7 bases identical to TRBD1. Trimming cost V 3 bases and J 3 bases; bases outside gene matches: 8. Germline CDR1 is GTSNPN and CDR2 is SVGIG (reference sequence). The CDR3 loop spans 15 amino acids. The CDR3 DNA reads as TGTGCCTGGAGCCTAACAGGGGTCTACAATCAGCCCCAGCATTTT. It is translated as CAWSLTGVYNQPQHF.

The chain combines TRBV11-1 with TRBJ1-6; D is possibly TRBD1 (6 bases). There are 14 residues in the CDR3. CDR1 is SGHAT, CDR2 FQDESV, per germline (reference sequence). V was shortened by 7 bases and J by 8 bases, with 15 bases between the two germline ends. CDR3 sequence (DNA): TGTGCCAGCACCTCGTGGCAGGGGTATTCACCCCTCCACTTT. Protein product: CASTSWQGYSPLHF.

V and J are TRBV10-1 and TRBJ2-7; a weak D match, TRBD1 (6 bases). The V gene's germline CDR1 is WNHNN and CDR2 SYGVQD (reference sequence). The V end lost 6 bases, the J end lost 5 bases, and 20 bases lay between the germline ends. The CDR3 is 15 amino acids. CDR3 sequence reads: CASSPMGFGGHEQYF. As DNA, the CDR3 is TGCGCCAGCAGCCCCATGGGGTTTGGGGGCCACGAGCAGTACTTC.

This chain joins TRBV5-5 and TRBJ2-1; D is unresolved. The CDR3 extends over 14 amino acids. Trimming pared 4 bases from V and 6 bases from J, leaving 14 bases between. The germline CDR1 and CDR2 sequences are SGHKS and YYEKEE (reference sequence). CDR3 residues: CASSPTQSVNEQFF. CDR3 DNA sequence: TGTGCCAGCAGCCCTACCCAGTCTGTCAATGAGCAGTTCTTC.

The V call is TRBV11-2, the J call TRBJ1-2, with D perhaps TRBD1 (5 bases). Germline V gene lookup returns CDR1 SGHAT and CDR2 FQNNGV. V gave up 3 bases and J gave up 4 bases, with 15 bases separating them. This CDR3 comprises 15 residues. CDR3 DNA: TGTGCCAGCAGCTTTAGGGTACAGGACATCTATGGCTACACCTTC. It translates to CASSFRVQDIYGYTF.

The rearrangement joins TRBV5-1 to TRBJ2-2; 10 bases line up with TRBD2. In germline, CDR1 is SGHRS, CDR2 YFSETQ. V shed 3 bases, J shed 7 bases, and the junction held 3 bases outside the gene matches. The CDR3 is 14 residues long. CDR3: CASSSGLAVGELFF. The CDR3 DNA follows: TGCGCCAGCAGCTCCGGACTAGCGGTCGGGGAGCTGTTTTTT.

The genes are TRBV11-3 and TRBJ1-2, with D hard to call. CDR1 is SGHNT, CDR2 YENEEA, per germline. V was cut by 5 bases and J by 0 bases, with 16 bases left in between. The CDR3 totals 16 residues. The CDR3 is CASSLRQRFSNYGYTF. CDR3 DNA sequence: TGTGCCAGCAGCCTACGACAAAGGTTTTCTAACTATGGCTACACCTTC.

The chain uses TRBV7-2 and TRBJ1-1, with D uncertain. The CDR3 consists of 14 residues. V shed 4 bases and J shed 10 bases, with 19 bases lying between them. CDR1 is SGHTA, CDR2 FQGNSA, per germline. The CDR3 region is CASSSAGRVSGAFF. DNA of the CDR3: TGTGCCAGCAGCTCGGCCGGACGGGTCAGCGGAGCTTTCTTT. The whole variable domain, remainder taken from reference TRBV7-2 and TRBJ1-1, is GAGVSQSPSNKVTEKGKDVELRCDPISGHTALYWYRQSLGQGLEFLIYFQGNSAPDKSGLPSDRFSAERTGGSVSTLTIQRTQQEDSAVYLCASSSAGRVSGAFFGQGTRLTVV.

The chain is built from TRBV5-4 and TRBJ2-7; possibly TRBD2 for D (6 bases). The V end was cut by 4 bases, the J end by 0 bases, with 11 bases between. There are 14 residues in the CDR3. Germline V gives CDR1 SGHNT, CDR2 YYREEE (reference sequence). The chain's CDR3 is CASSLPGASYEQYF. CDR3 bases: TGTGCCAGCAGCCTACCGGGAGCCTCCTACGAGCAGTACTTC.

This clone appeared a few times. The chain joins TRBV6-6 to TRBJ1-1; 7 positions agree with TRBD1. The V gene end was trimmed by 5 bases and the J gene end by 0 bases; junction bases not matched to a gene: 6. Germline V gives CDR1 MNHNY, CDR2 SVGAGI (reference sequence). CDR3 size: 15 residues. This CDR3 is CASSGDRDMNTEAFF. The CDR3 nucleotides are TGTGCCAGCAGTGGAGACAGGGACATGAACACTGAAGCTTTCTTT.

V gene TRBV30 combines with J gene TRBJ1-6; D uncertain. Trimming left V 0 bases short and J 5 bases short, with 11 bases between. The CDR3 length is 15 residues. Germline CDR1 is GTSNPN and CDR2 is SVGIG (reference sequence). Written as DNA, the CDR3 is TGTGCCTGGAGTGTAATTCTGATCAATAATTCACCCCTCCACTTT. Its protein is CAWSVILINNSPLHF.

The chain employs TRBV5-8 and TRBJ2-1; TRBD2 is a possible D gene (6 bases). This CDR3 has 12 residues. The V gene's germline CDR1 is SGHTS and CDR2 YDEGEE. Trimming took 4 bases from V and 15 from J, leaving 17 bases between them. The CDR3 DNA is TGTGCCAGCAGCCAGAGACGGGGAGGCTCGTTCTTC. Translated: CASSQRRGGSFF.